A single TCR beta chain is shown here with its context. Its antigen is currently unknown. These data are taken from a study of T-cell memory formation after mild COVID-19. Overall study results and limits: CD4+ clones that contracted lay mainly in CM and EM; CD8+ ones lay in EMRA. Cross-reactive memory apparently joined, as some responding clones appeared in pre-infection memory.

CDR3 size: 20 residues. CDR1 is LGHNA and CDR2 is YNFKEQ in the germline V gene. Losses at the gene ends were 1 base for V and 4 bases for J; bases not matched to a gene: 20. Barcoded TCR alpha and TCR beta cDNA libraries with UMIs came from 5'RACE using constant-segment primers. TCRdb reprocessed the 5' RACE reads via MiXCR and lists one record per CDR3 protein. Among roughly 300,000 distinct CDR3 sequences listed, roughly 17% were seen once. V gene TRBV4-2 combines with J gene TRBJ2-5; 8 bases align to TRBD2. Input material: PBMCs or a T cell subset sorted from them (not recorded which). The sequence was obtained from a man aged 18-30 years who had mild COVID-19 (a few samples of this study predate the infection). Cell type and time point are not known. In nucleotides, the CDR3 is TGTGCCAGCAGCCAAGCACCCGGGGGGGGCCTGTCCGCCGTTTCAGAGACCCAGTACTTC. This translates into CASSQAPGGGLSAVSETQYF.